This T cell receptor beta chain was obtained from a study of cytomegalovirus exposure and HLA in healthy donors (dated by TCRdb to 2016 to 2017). As for the study more broadly: An earlier analysis of 587 of the donors reported more than 250 Gb of sequence data and some 100 million unique TCR beta sequences from around 200 million T cells. Donor age, sex, ethnicity and CMV serostatus were compiled together with the repertoire data. Of the roughly 390 genotyped donors, 70% to 90% were placed in the genetic ancestry cluster associated with self-reported Caucasian donors. Roughly 5 DR-DQ haplotypes were handled as single units for association and clustering, since linkage in the cohort was strong. To predict cytomegalovirus infection status, the study brought together high-throughput TCR immunosequencing, statistical association of individual TCRs with disease status, and machine learning. To decide whether each TCR beta V gene segment behaved as functional or pseudogenic, an earlier analysis of approximately 590 of the donors relied on high-throughput TCR beta sequencing. In a later genetic analysis, genome-wide SNP genotypes for about 55% of the 666 donors were used, and that subset was treated as a discovery cohort. All discovery cohort repertoires had been generated on a single sequencing platform. Along with the approximately 650-subject first cohort, a separate validation cohort of over a hundred different subjects was used. On average, about 240,000 unique TCR beta nucleotide sequences were sequenced per donor among a few hundred genotyped donors of the cohort, with roughly 18% of those sequences being non-productive. The later analysis used no new phenotypic data to find candidate immune exposures, relying instead on TCR beta sequences and their occurrence across donors. The study aimed to test whether cataloging public T cell receptors could reveal signatures of past pathogen exposure. A later analysis re-examined previously published TCR beta repertoires from about 700 donors and added high-resolution HLA genotyping to investigate patterns of TCR occurrence. The number of donors typed differed by locus, with about 629-630 for A, B, C, DRB1 and DQB1, about 500 for DQA1, 600 to 610 for DPA1, and approximately 470 for DPB1. About 280 gigabases of sequencing data and tens of millions of unique TCR sequences made up an early release that covered around 640 HLA-typed donors. HLA typing covered class I and class II loci at four-digit resolution. The T cell repertoires of 700 or so subjects were profiled by immunosequencing and related to cytomegalovirus serostatus. The research as a whole found: The 87-base-pair reads could not distinguish some IMGT-functional V segments, including TRBV6-2 and TRBV6-3, so those segments were excluded. A further reported finding was that TCR beta sequences accurately predicted the HLA-A and HLA-B alleles for most subjects in the first cohort. It was suggested by the authors that the approach could potentially be generalized to other disease states and immunological phenotypes. In a later analysis, most CMV-associated TCR beta chains were found to appear HLA-restricted, with HLA associations seemingly driven largely by CMV exposure. According to a later genetic analysis, donors in an Asian-associated ancestry cluster had fewer N-insertions in productive TCRs than the roughly 660-donor mean. An association between a missense DCLRE1C variant and V-gene and J-gene trimming of TCR beta chains was found in a later genetic analysis and replicated in an independent cohort. A later analysis found that TCR association rates varied across HLA loci, with DRB1 alleles showing the most associated TCRs and HLA-C alleles the fewest. Sequencing depth was assumed to be roughly uniform across donors in the presence/absence analyses, though that assumption may not hold. The classifier was reported to diagnose cytomegalovirus status with high specificity and sensitivity in both the original and validation cohorts. The earlier analysis of 587 of the donors excluded 15 to 20 rarely observed V segments, including chromosome 9 orphons, because counts were too low. Assigning TCR associations to individual alleles was difficult when HLA alleles, especially DR and DQ, strongly co-occurred. CMV serostatus was the only immune exposure information available for the cohort. Only TCR beta chains were sequenced in this cohort, and the absence of alpha or paired-chain data limited detectable features. Correlated functional status among segregating V segments might reflect linkage disequilibrium, but an unknown experimental factor could not be ruled out. A total of 150 to 200 TCR beta chains were listed by the study as associated with cytomegalovirus. A later analysis associated about 17,000 TCR beta sequences with specific HLA alleles at a false discovery rate of 0.05. In vitro tests confirmed that three of the cytomegalovirus-associated TCR beta chains recognize cytomegalovirus antigens. Because HLA typing was unavailable for some donors at each locus, only the typed subset was used in association tests. Broadly in line with IMGT annotations, most TCR beta V segments showed up in productive rearrangements about 90% or about 30% of the time in an earlier analysis of several hundred of the donors. In a later analysis, HLA-associated TCR beta chains showed more clonal expansion and lower generation probabilities than non-associated chains that were equally common. According to a later analysis, parvovirus B19, influenza, CMV and Epstein-Barr virus appeared linked to several top co-occurrence clusters. While some public TCRs were present in many individuals, most TCR sequences turned up only very rarely across donors. The sequencing pipeline was judged likely to have produced a cluster of highly shared sequence variants as a technical artifact.

The CDR1 and CDR2 encoded by the germline V gene are SGHRS and YFSETQ. Trimming takes 0 bases off V and 5 bases off J; junction bases not matched to a gene: 5. CDR3 length: 16 amino acids, cysteine to phenylalanine. CDR3 DNA is the only sequence kept; it has 48 bases, read in frame from the first base. In total, 500 to 700 healthy bone marrow donors made up the cohort. At the time of sampling, every cohort member was nominally healthy, though immune exposures that went unrecorded were likely present. The donor was CMV seronegative and belonged to the group of several hundred seronegative cohort members. Each donor provided a peripheral blood sample, and peripheral blood mononuclear cells were used for TCR beta sequencing. Genomic DNA extraction from the blood cell samples was performed with the Qiagen DNeasy Blood Extraction Kit. Details on this clone: It lacks a known antigen. No much larger clone exists at a distance of one base, and base qualities are not known.

Library preparation was by the immunoSEQ multiplex PCR assay. The multiplex PCR relied on a mix of 60 forward primers for TCR Vbeta segments and 13 reverse primers for TCR Jbeta segments. The CDR3 region of rearranged TCR beta genes was amplified from genomic DNA by a multiplex PCR assay. The amplified TCR beta libraries were sequenced on the Illumina HiSeq System as 87-base-pair reads. On the authors' methods: A later analysis counted 65 million to 90 million unique TCR beta chains across the 666 repertoires, and about 10 million of these chains were shared by at least two donors. A nearest-neighbor algorithm error-corrected the raw reads and collapsed the reads into unique sequences, merging closely related sequences to remove PCR and sequencing errors. V, D and J gene segments were assigned by aligning CDR3 sequences to IMGT reference sequences. Each retained sequence needed at least a six-nucleotide match to both a V gene segment and a J gene segment. A rearrangement counted as productive if the CDR3 had no stop codons and remained in frame with V and J, and every other rearrangement counted as non-productive. CDR3 was defined by IMGT convention, running from the second conserved V-encoded cysteine to the conserved J-encoded phenylalanine. Sequences without an unambiguous match to a single V gene segment were excluded from the earlier analysis of 587 of the donors. An earlier analysis of fewer than 750 of the donors called V segments functional above 56.7% productive rearrangements and segregating when the between-donor standard deviation exceeded 5%. To diagnose cytomegalovirus status from the catalog of TCR beta chain sequences, a statistical classification framework was built. In a later analysis, V and J genes were assigned by comparing TCR nucleotide sequences against IMGT/GENE-DB human TR gene sequences. The TCRdist pipeline was used in a later analysis to assign CDR3 sequences and most-parsimonious VDJ recombination scenarios. In a later analysis, every TCR beta chain was defined by the combination of its CDR3 amino acid sequence and its V-gene family, and reads without a unique V-gene family were dropped. As a way to deal with suspected cross-contamination and a sequencing artifact, a later analysis dropped 450 to 600 nucleotide sequences that were highly shared and had low generation probability. In a later analysis, a clonal expansion index was calculated for each public chain from normalized within-repertoire ranks of inferred template counts. In a later analysis, generation probabilities were computed using a VDJ recombination model fitted to out-of-frame rearrangements, and the results were checked against IGoR. A later analysis scored TCR-TCR, TCR-HLA and TCR-CMV co-occurrence with hypergeometric tests, applying a repertoire-size bias correction to TCR pairs. A later analysis estimated false discovery rates by permuting HLA or CMV assignments 20 times. A later analysis grouped co-occurring TCRs with DBSCAN, adding TCRdist sequence similarity when clustering within HLA-allele-positive subsets. Repertoires with fewer than 30,000 or more than 120,000 public chains, plus five repertoires with anomalous nucleotide sharing, were excluded from co-occurrence clustering. TCRdb holds this immuneACCESS table with in-frame rearrangements only. Some clones are missing; in checked studies, unresolved V genes explain under half, and the rest has no known cause. V, J and clone size derive from that table, while D and trimming were established from the DNA sequence. This sample comprises about 200,000 clones, around 82% of them detected only once. The top ten hold just under 3% of the sample.

The rearranged chain carries TRBV5-1 and TRBJ1-6, with 7 central nucleotides matching TRBD1. Sequenced material: PBMCs. The sequence was obtained from a woman between 25 and 40 years old in good health and CMV-seronegative. The DNA sequence is as follows: TGCGCCAGCAGCTTGGGAGGGGGCGCGAATAATTCACCCCTCCACTTT. Translated, it reads CASSLGGGANNSPLHF.